The clone carrying this TCR beta chain appeared a few times. Antigen specificity is unknown. UMIs and sample barcodes were carried by the TCR alpha and TCR beta cDNA libraries that 5'RACE produced using constant-segment primers. TCRdb reprocessed the 5' RACE reads with MiXCR, giving one entry per CDR3 protein. The table lists fewer than 600,000 distinct CDR3 sequences, 20% to 25% of them singletons. These data belong to a study of T-cell memory formation after mild COVID-19. Across the study: TCR clusters showed largely donor specificity. Study results and caveats: Second-wave clones with a day 37 peak had unconfirmed SARS-CoV-2 specificity. Contracting CD8+ clones were enriched in EMRA, CD4+ mainly in CM and EM.

This CDR3 comprises 16 residues. CDR1 and CDR2 from the germline V gene are MGHRA and YSYEKL. The ends were cut back, 5 bases at V and 4 bases at J, with 20 bases in the middle. Sequencing input: PBMCs or a T cell subset sorted from them (not recorded which). This TCR derives from an adult woman who had mild COVID-19 (a few samples of this study predate the infection). Cell type and time point are not known. This chain joins TRBV4-1 and TRBJ1-2, with a weak D call TRBD1 (5 bases). The CDR3 DNA reads TGCGCCAGCAGCGAGGGACTTCTGGAAGGATCCTATGGCTACACCTTC. Translating it yields CASSEGLLEGSYGYTF.